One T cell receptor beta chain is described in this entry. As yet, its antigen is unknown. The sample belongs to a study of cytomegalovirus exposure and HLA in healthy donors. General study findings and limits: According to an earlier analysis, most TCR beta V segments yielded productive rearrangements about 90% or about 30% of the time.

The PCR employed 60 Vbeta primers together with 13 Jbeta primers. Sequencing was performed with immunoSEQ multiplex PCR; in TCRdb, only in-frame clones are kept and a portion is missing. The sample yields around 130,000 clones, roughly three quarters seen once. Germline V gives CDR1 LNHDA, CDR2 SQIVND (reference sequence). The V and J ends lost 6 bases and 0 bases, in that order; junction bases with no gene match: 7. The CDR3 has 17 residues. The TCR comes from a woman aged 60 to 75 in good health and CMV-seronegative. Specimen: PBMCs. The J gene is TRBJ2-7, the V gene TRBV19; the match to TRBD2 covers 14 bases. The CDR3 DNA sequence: TGTGCCAGTAGCACCCAAGGGACTAGCGGGAGCTCCTACGAGCAGTACTTC. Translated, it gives CASSTQGTSGSSYEQYF.